This T cell receptor beta chain was sequenced in a study of radiotherapy plus CTLA-4 blockade in lung cancer. The table came from immunoSEQ multiplex PCR; TCRdb's copy has only in-frame clones and leaves some out. Of just under 45,000 clones in the sample, roughly 67% were seen once. Germline V gene sequence: CDR1 SEHNR, CDR2 FQNEAQ (reference sequence). The V and J ends lost 4 bases and 7 bases, in that order; junction bases with no gene match: 4. CDR3 length equals 14 residues. This specimen consisted of peripheral blood, obtained from a patient treated with radiotherapy plus ipilimumab. The rearrangement uses TRBV7-9 and TRBJ1-4; 9 bases map to TRBD1. This clonotype was sampled from a human donor with non-small cell lung cancer who had a partial response to radiotherapy plus ipilimumab. The CDR3 DNA is TGTGCCAGCAGCTCGACAGGGGGGAGTGAAAAACTGTTTTTT. This gives the protein CASSSTGGSEKLFF.